A selection of T cell receptor beta chains follows, all from one sample in a study of response to subunit inactivated influenza vaccine. In TCRdb, the RT-PCR reads were re-called with MiXCR into one record per CDR3 protein. Of around 320,000 distinct CDR3 sequences listed, around 20% are singletons. Sequencing used PBMCs from blood, obtained 21 months after vaccination. The receptors come from a man aged 45 to 75 who received an inactivated influenza vaccine. Each CDR3 is given without its conserved first and last residue. The order of the fields is V gene, CDR3 protein.

>TRBV28
ASSFYPDNSPLH
>TRBV12-3/TRBV12-4
ASSFRGQGNTEAF
>TRBV2
ASEGTLATEAF
>TRBV6-5
ASSYLGTGDTEAF
>TRBV20-1
SARDASGVADTQY
>TRBV27
ASSLGVRAPSEHGDEKLF
>TRBV29-1
SVKTAVGGSYNEQF
>TRBV28
ASSRQGMSNEQF
>TRBV3-1
ASSQALQGRYEQY
>TRBV28
ASKGTTQETQY
>TRBV7-7
ASSKLAGDEQY
>TRBV30
AWSVVGTSNSPLH
>TRBV5-1
ASSKGQNGELF
>TRBV27
ASSLWGSSYNSPLH
>TRBV15
ATSRGGQGVIYEQY
>TRBV18
ASSPSRGGNYGYT
>TRBV4-3
ASSPGRGHTEAF
>TRBV18
ASSPPGTGDEKLF
>TRBV20-1
SALDGGEKLF
>TRBV2
ASSQTGMKETQY
>TRBV18
ASIKRPSEQF
>TRBV23-1
ASWQPTRTEAF
>TRBV6-2/TRBV6-3
ASRPTGTSKNIQY
>TRBV12-3/TRBV12-4
ASRESSGTGELF
>TRBV20-1
SATGQYGYT
>TRBV7-2
ASSSQAGKHYEQY
>TRBV5-1
ASSLEGTPGEQF
>TRBV7-9
ASSPRDSTGELF
>TRBV4-1
ASSGSQGSLNTIY
>TRBV28
ASSHPDTPEQY
>TRBV10-3
AISALGLAGDNEQF
>TRBV11-3
ASSSDLWGTQY
>TRBV20-1
SARDSGQGGYNEQF
>TRBV7-2
ASSLGQRNSPLH
>TRBV30
AWKTPYSNQPQH
>TRBV5-1
ASSLTSGDNEQF
>TRBV19
AIHQSHSGYT
>TRBV20-1
SARQVGTDTQY
>TRBV7-6
ASSSQRLRNQPQH
>TRBV6-2/TRBV6-3
ASSRRTWGGGYT
>TRBV29-1
SAGTGPTDTQY
>TRBV20-1
SARDPGAYEQY
>TRBV3-1
ASSQGDRAQH
>TRBV19
ASKPQSGYGYT
>TRBV7-9
ASSPGTDLWNSPLH
>TRBV2
ASSGPGQGLGWTPQH
>TRBV29-1
SVEGTSGARLPKTQY
>TRBV12-3/TRBV12-4
ASSLALNLDTEAF
>TRBV19
ASSRGIANTGELF
>TRBV20-1
SARDFTVTSPLH
>TRBV2
ASSELGITGELF
>TRBV28
ASSLRWSEREYEQY
>TRBV4-2
ASSQIGRTEAF
>TRBV20-1
SARDPVVLGTEAF
>TRBV29-1
SVEDHGLAIYNEQF